Presented here are 18 T cell receptor beta chains from one specimen sequenced in a study of blood T cell repertoires in COVID-19. Assay used: immunoSEQ multiplex PCR; TCRdb lists only in-frame clones, some missing. The sample records 250,000 to 350,000 clones, 86% being singletons. The sample was peripheral blood. Receptor source: a woman aged 70-85 years with COVID-19, enrolled during active disease.

CDR3 DNA sequence: TGTGCCAGCAGTCGTTCCTTTAGCGGGGGTGTGGGAAACATTCAGTACTTC. Protein sequence: CASSRSFSGGVGNIQYF. V and J are TRBV7-2 and TRBJ2-4; TRBD2 matches 9 bases. This CDR3 region has 17 residues. Trimming removed 6 bases from V and 6 bases from J; junction bases left unmatched: 15. Per the germline V gene, CDR1 is SGHTA and CDR2 is FQGNSA.

In the case of this clone: The same CDR3 can be traced to other DNA sequences in this sample. V and J are TRBV27 and TRBJ2-7; D is ambiguous. V was shortened by 4 bases and J by 1 base, with 2 bases between the two germline ends. The germline V gene has CDR1 MNHEY and CDR2 SMNVEV (reference sequence). This CDR3 comprises 11 residues. The CDR3 bases are TGTGCCAGCAGTTCATCCTACGAGCAGTACTTC. Protein: CASSSSYEQYF.

The genes are TRBV21-1 and TRBJ1-5; the D segment call TRBD1 is taken from the table without a DNA check. TRBV21-1 is a pseudogene. The CDR3 has 16 amino acids. This CDR3 is CASIRQGRFCNQPQHF. CDR3 sequence (DNA): TGTGCCAGCATCCGGCAGGGTAGATTTTGCAATCAGCCCCAGCATTTT.

The CDR3 DNA reads as TGTGCCAGCAGCTTGACAGGGGTTACTAACTATGGCTACACCTTC. It translates to CASSLTGVTNYGYTF. This sequence joins TRBV7-3 and TRBJ1-2; 8 bases fit TRBD1. With V trimmed by 3 bases and J by 0 bases, 3 bases remained unmatched. Germline lookup yields CDR1 SGHTA and CDR2 FQGTGA. This CDR3 has 15 amino acids. The variable domain in full, completed from reference TRBV7-3 and TRBJ1-2, reads GAGVSQTPSNKVTEKGKYVELRCDPISGHTALYWYRQSLGQGPEFLIYFQGTGAADDSGLPNDRFFAVRPEGSVSTLKIQRTERGDSAVYLCASSLTGVTNYGYTFGSGTRLTVV.

In regard to this clone: An end of the junction does not agree with germline; a read error may underlie this. J is TRBJ1-2 and V is TRBV2; D is perhaps TRBD1 (6 bases). Germline V gene sequence: CDR1 SNHLY, CDR2 FYNNEI. The CDR3 is 12 amino acids. CDR3 DNA: TGTGCCAGCATTGAACAGGGCTATGGCTACACCTTC. Translation: CASIEQGYGYTF. Supplemented by reference TRBV2 and TRBJ1-2, the full variable domain reads EPEVTQTPSHQVTQMGQEVILRCVPISNHLYFYWYRQILGQKVEFLVSFYNNEISEKSEIFDDQFSVERPDGSNFTLKIRSTKLEDSAMYFCASIEQGYGYTFGSGTRLTVV.

This chain joins TRBV28 and TRBJ1-5; no definite D call. The V gene's germline CDR1 is MDHEN and CDR2 SYDVKM. The CDR3 runs 13 residues. Deletions cut 6 bases from V and 4 bases from J, with 10 bases between. The CDR3 here is CASSLTPNQPQHF. DNA of the CDR3: TGTGCCAGCAGCTTGACACCGAATCAGCCCCAGCATTTT. Using reference TRBV28 and TRBJ1-5 for the parts outside the CDR3, the full variable domain is DVKVTQSSRYLVKRTGEKVFLECVQDMDHENMFWYRQDPGLGLRLIYFSYDVKMKEKGDIPEGYSVSREKKERFSLILESASTNQTSMYLCASSLTPNQPQHFGDGTRLSIL.

V gene TRBV5-4 combines with J gene TRBJ1-1; D remains ambiguous. CDR1 and CDR2 from the germline V gene are SGHNT and YYREEE (reference sequence). V lost 0 bases and J 3 bases, leaving 12 bases between the germline ends. This CDR3 comprises 15 residues. In nucleotides, the CDR3 is TGTGCCAGCAGCTTGGCCGATCGGTTCTACACTGAAGCTTTCTTT. Its protein is CASSLADRFYTEAFF. Together with reference TRBV5-4 and TRBJ1-1, the CDR3 gives the full variable domain: ETGVTQSPTHLIKTRGQQVTLRCSSQSGHNTVSWYQQALGQGPQFIFQYYREEENGRGNFPPRFSGLQFPNYSSELNVNALELDDSALYLCASSLADRFYTEAFFGQGTRLTVV.

This chain joins TRBV28 and TRBJ1-2; D might be TRBD1 (6 bases). Deletions cut 6 bases from V and 2 bases from J, with 16 bases between. The CDR3 runs to 15 residues. Germline lookup yields CDR1 MDHEN and CDR2 SYDVKM. CDR3 bases: TGTGCCAGCAGGATAGGGGGGGACGTAAACTATGGCTACACCTTC. It encodes CASRIGGDVNYGYTF.

This clone has a count of ten or more. The rearrangement uses TRBV2 and TRBJ1-2, with TRBD1 as a possible D gene (6 bases). V lost 6 bases, J lost 4 bases, and 15 bases lay in between. This CDR3 contains 14 residues. Germline lookup yields CDR1 SNHLY and CDR2 FYNNEI. The CDR3 sequence is CASRTFGQPYGYTF. In DNA, the CDR3 is TGTGCCAGCAGAACCTTCGGACAGCCCTATGGCTACACCTTC.

This clone was picked up a small number of times. The rearrangement uses TRBV5-1 and TRBJ1-3, with D unresolved. The CDR3 extends over 13 amino acids. The germline V gene encodes CDR1 SGHRS and CDR2 YFSETQ. The V and J ends lost 4 bases and 0 bases respectively, with 5 bases between them. In DNA, the CDR3 is TGCGCCAGCAGCGAGAACTCTGGAAACACCATATATTTT. Translating it yields CASSENSGNTIYF.

The gene calls are TRBV4-2 and TRBJ2-7; 12 nucleotides agree with TRBD2. The V and J ends lost 4 bases and 3 bases, in that order; junction bases with no gene match: 16. The germline V gene has CDR1 LGHNA and CDR2 YNFKEQ. The CDR3 runs 19 residues. For the CDR3, the DNA is TGTGCCAGCAGCCCCCTTCTAGCGGGGGGGCCGATTTTAGTCTACGAGCAGTACTTC. This gives the protein CASSPLLAGGPILVYEQYF.

The chain couples TRBV27 to TRBJ2-6; no definite D call. Germline values: CDR1 MNHEY, CDR2 SMNVEV (reference sequence). V gave up 3 bases and J gave up 0 bases, with 3 bases separating them. The CDR3 loop spans 14 amino acids. This CDR3 reads CASSFYSGANVLTF. The CDR3 DNA reads as TGTGCCAGCAGTTTCTACTCTGGGGCCAACGTCCTGACTTTC. Complete variable domain (other parts from reference TRBV27 and TRBJ2-6): EAQVTQNPRYLITVTGKKLTVTCSQNMNHEYMSWYRQDPGLGLRQIYYSMNVEVTDKGDVPEGYKVSRKEKRNFPLILESPSPNQTSLYFCASSFYSGANVLTFGAGSRLTVL.

The rearrangement joins TRBV4-1 to TRBJ2-1; 10 bases align to TRBD2. Losses at the gene ends were 4 bases for V and 6 bases for J; bases not matched to a gene: 9. The CDR3 has 16 amino acids. Germline CDR1 and CDR2: MGHRA and YSYEKL. The CDR3 sequence: CASSPTNSGGGNEQFF. The CDR3 region has the DNA TGCGCCAGCAGCCCCACGAACAGCGGGGGGGGCAATGAGCAGTTCTTC.

The chain combines TRBV3-1 (or the pseudogene TRBV3-2) with TRBJ2-3; 8 positions match TRBD2. With V trimmed by 2 bases and J by 8 bases, 3 bases remained unmatched. Germline V gene data show CDR1 as LGHDT and CDR2 as YNNKEL (reference sequence). This CDR3 contains 13 residues. The CDR3 DNA reads as TGTGCCAGCAGCCAAACGGGACTAGTTACGCAGTATTTT. Its protein is CASSQTGLVTQYF.

CDR3: CASSLKGDPYEQYF. CDR3 coding DNA: TGTGCCAGCAGTTTAAAGGGGGACCCCTACGAGCAGTACTTC. The rearrangement uses TRBV27 and TRBJ2-7, with D tentatively TRBD1 (6 bases). The CDR3 is 14 residues long. From germline, CDR1 is MNHEY and CDR2 SMNVEV (reference sequence). V was trimmed by 2 bases and J by 2 bases, leaving 10 bases between them.

CDR3 sequence reads: CASSLFPADYGYTF. CDR3 sequence (DNA): TGTGCCAGCAGTTTATTCCCAGCGGACTATGGCTACACCTTC. The chain combines TRBV27 with TRBJ1-2; D is unresolved. Germline V lookup: CDR1 MNHEY, CDR2 SMNVEV (reference sequence). Trimming removed 1 base from V and 3 bases from J, with 9 bases in between. CDR3 size: 14 residues.

The chain carries TRBV7-2 and TRBJ2-1; 9 bases line up with TRBD2. Per germline, CDR1 SGHTA and CDR2 FQGNSA. Trimming took 5 bases from V and 0 from J; bases not matched to a gene: 8. This CDR3 has 17 residues. The CDR3 sequence: CASSPRLAGPSYNEQFF. The CDR3 DNA sequence: TGTGCCAGCAGCCCCCGCCTAGCGGGGCCCTCCTACAATGAGCAGTTCTTC.

This sequence joins TRBV12-3 or TRBV12-4 and TRBJ1-2; no firm D call. The CDR3 is 13 amino acids. Trimming cost V 3 bases and J 8 bases, with 13 bases left between them. In DNA, the CDR3 is TGTGCCAGCAGTTTCCCGGGGAAAACGGGCTACACCTTC. It is translated as CASSFPGKTGYTF.